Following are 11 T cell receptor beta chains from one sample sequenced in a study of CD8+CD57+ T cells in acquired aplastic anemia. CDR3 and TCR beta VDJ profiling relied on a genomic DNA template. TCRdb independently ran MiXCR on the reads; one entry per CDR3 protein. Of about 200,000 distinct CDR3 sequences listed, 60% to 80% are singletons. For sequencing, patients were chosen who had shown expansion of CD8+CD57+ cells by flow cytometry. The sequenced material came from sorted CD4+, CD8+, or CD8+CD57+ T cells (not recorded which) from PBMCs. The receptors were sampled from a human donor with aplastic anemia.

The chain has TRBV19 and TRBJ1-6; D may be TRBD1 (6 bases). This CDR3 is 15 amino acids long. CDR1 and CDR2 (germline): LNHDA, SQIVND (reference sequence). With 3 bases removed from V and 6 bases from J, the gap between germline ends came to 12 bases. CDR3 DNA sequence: TGTGCCAGTAGTATCGATGGGGGGCCTAATTCACCCCTCCACTTT. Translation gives CASSIDGGPNSPLHF.

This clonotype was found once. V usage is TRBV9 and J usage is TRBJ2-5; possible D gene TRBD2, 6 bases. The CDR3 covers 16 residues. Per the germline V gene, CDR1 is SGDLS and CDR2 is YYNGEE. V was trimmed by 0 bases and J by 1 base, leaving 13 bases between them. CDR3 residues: CASSVASGVAQETQYF. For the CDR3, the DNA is TGTGCCAGCAGCGTAGCCTCGGGGGTAGCCCAAGAGACCCAGTACTTC.

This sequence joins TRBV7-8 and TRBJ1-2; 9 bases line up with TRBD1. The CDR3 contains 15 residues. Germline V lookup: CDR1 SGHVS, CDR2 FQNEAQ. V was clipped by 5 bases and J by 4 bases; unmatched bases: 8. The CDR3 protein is CASSPNTGGFYGYTF. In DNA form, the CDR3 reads TGTGCCAGCAGCCCTAATACAGGGGGCTTCTATGGCTACACCTTC.

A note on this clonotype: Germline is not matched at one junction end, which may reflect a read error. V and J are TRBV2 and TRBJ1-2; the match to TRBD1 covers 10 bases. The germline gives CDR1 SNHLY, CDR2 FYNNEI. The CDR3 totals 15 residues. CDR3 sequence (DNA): TGCGCCAGCAGCTCGACAGGGGGCGACGTCTATGGCTACACCTTC. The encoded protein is CASSSTGGDVYGYTF.

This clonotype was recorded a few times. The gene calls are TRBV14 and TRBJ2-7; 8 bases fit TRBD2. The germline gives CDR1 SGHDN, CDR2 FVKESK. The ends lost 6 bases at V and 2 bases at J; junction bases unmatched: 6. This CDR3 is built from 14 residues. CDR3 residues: CASSYTSGPYEQYF. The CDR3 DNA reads TGTGCCAGCAGTTACACTAGCGGTCCCTACGAGCAGTACTTC.

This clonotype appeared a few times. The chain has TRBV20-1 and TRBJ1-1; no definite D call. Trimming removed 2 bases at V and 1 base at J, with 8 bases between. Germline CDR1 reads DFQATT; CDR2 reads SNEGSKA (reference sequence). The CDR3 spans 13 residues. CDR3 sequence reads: CSARSPGNTEAFF. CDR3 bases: TGCAGTGCTAGATCCCCAGGGAACACTGAAGCTTTCTTT.

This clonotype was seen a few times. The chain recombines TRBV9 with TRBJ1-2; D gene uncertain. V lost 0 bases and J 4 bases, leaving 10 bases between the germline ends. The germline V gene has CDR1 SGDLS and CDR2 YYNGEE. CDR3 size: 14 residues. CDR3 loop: CASSVATSGYGYTF. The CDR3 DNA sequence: TGTGCCAGCAGCGTAGCCACCTCCGGCTATGGCTACACCTTC.

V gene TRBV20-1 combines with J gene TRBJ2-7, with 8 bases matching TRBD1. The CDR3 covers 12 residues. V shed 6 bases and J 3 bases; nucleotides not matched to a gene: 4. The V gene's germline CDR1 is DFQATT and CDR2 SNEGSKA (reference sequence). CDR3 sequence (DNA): TGCAGTGCCAGCACAGGGGGCTACGAGCAGTACTTC. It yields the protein CSASTGGYEQYF.

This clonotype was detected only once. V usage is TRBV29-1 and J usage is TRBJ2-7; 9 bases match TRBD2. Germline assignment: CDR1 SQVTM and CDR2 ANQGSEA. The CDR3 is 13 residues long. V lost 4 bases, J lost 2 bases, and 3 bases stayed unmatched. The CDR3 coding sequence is TGCAGCGTTGTGCCTAGCGGGACCTACGAGCAGTACTTC. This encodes CSVVPSGTYEQYF.

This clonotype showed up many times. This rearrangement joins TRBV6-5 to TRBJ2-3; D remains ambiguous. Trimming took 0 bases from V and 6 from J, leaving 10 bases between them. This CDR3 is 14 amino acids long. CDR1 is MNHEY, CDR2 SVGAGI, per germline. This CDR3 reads CASSYSNGADTQYF. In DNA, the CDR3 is TGTGCCAGCAGTTACTCGAACGGAGCTGATACGCAGTATTTT.

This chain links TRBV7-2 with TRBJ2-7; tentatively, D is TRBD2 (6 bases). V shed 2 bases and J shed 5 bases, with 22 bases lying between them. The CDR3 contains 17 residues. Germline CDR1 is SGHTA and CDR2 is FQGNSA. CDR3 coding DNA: TGTGCCAGCAGCTTATTCCTCCGGACGGGGGTCAACAACGAGCAGTACTTC. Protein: CASSLFLRTGVNNEQYF.